The clone carrying this TCR beta chain was seen more than once but under ten times. Its matching antigen is unknown. 13 Jbeta primers and 60 Vbeta primers were used for the PCR. Here immunoSEQ multiplex PCR was the method, and the copy in TCRdb shows in-frame clones only, minus some. The sample shows more than 95,000 clones, around a tenth of them seen only once. Donors likely had unrecorded immune exposures despite being nominally healthy when sampled. This sample was included in a study of cytomegalovirus exposure and HLA in healthy donors. Findings of the study overall: Reported results showed that the classifier diagnosed cytomegalovirus status with high specificity and sensitivity. By a later analysis, the bulk of CMV-associated TCR beta chains appeared HLA-restricted.

The sequenced material came from PBMCs. The TCR comes from a man aged 25-40 years in good health and CMV-seronegative.

The CDR3 sequence is CASISQGLNNEQFF. CDR3 coding DNA: TGTGCCAGCATTTCCCAGGGGCTCAACAATGAGCAGTTCTTC. This chain connects TRBV28 to TRBJ2-1; the D gene is possibly TRBD1 (6 bases). V was clipped by 7 bases and J by 5 bases, with 15 bases between them. This CDR3 has 14 amino acids. The germline V gene has CDR1 MDHEN and CDR2 SYDVKM.